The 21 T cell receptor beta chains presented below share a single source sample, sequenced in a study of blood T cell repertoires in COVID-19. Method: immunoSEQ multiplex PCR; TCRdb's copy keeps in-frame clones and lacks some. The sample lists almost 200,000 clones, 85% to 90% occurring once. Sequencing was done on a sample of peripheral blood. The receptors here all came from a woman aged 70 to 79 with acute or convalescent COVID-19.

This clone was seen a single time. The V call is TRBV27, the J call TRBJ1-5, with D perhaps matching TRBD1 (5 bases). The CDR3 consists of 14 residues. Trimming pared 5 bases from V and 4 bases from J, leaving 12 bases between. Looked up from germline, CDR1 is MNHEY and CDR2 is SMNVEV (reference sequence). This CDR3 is CASSPGNPNQPQHF. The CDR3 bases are TGTGCCAGCAGTCCAGGGAACCCAAATCAGCCCCAGCATTTT.

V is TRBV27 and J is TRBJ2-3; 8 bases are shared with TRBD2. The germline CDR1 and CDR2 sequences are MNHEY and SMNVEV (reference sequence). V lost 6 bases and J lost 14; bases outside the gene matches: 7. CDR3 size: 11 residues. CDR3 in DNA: TGTGCCAGCAGCCCCGGGACTAGTTTGTATTTT. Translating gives CASSPGTSLYF.

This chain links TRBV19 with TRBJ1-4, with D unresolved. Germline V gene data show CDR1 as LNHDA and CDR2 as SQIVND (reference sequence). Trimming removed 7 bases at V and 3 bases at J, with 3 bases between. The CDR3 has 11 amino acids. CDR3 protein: CASISNEKLFF. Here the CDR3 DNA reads TGTGCCAGTATCTCTAATGAAAAACTGTTTTTT.

In DNA form, the CDR3 reads TGCAGCGCAGGGGAACCTAACACTGAAGCTTTCTTT. Translation: CSAGEPNTEAFF. J is TRBJ1-1 and V is TRBV29-1; D possibly corresponds to TRBD1 (6 bases). V was trimmed by 7 bases and J by 2 bases, leaving 11 bases between them. Per germline, CDR1 SQVTM and CDR2 ANQGSEA. The CDR3 runs 12 residues.

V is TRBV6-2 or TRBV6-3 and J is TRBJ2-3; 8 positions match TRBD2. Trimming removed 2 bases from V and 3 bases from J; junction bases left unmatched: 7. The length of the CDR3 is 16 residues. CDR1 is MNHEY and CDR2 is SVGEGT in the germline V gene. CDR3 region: CASSYLTGGGTDTQYF. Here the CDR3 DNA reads TGTGCCAGCAGTTACCTGACCGGGGGGGGGACAGATACGCAGTATTTT.

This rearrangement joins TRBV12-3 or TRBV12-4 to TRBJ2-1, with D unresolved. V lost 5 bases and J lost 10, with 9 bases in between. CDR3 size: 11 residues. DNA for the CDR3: TGTGCCAGCAGTCCCTTTGAGGAGCAGTTCTTC. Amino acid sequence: CASSPFEEQFF.

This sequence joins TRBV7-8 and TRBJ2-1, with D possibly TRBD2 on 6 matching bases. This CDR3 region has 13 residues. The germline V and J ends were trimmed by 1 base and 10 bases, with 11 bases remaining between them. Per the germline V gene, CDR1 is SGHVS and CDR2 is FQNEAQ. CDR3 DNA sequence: TGTGCCAGCAGCTTAGTTGTAGCGGCCGAGCAGTTCTTC. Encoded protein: CASSLVVAAEQFF.

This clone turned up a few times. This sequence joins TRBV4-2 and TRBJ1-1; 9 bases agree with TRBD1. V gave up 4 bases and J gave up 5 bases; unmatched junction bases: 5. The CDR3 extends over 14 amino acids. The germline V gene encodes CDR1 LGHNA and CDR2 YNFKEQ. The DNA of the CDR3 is TGTGCCAGCAGCCCGGGACAGGGTCGGACTGAAGCTTTCTTT. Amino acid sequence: CASSPGQGRTEAFF.

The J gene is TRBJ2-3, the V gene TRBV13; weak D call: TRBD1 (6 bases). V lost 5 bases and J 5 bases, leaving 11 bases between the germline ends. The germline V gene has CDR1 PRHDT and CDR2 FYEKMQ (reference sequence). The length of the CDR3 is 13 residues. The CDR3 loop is CASSPYREDTQYF. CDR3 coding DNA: TGTGCCAGCAGCCCGTACAGGGAAGATACGCAGTATTTT. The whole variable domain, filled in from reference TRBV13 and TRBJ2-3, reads AAGVIQSPRHLIKEKRETATLKCYPIPRHDTVYWYQQGPGQDPQFLISFYEKMQSDKGSIPDRFSAQQFSDYHSELNMSSLELGDSALYFCASSPYREDTQYFGPGTRLTVL.

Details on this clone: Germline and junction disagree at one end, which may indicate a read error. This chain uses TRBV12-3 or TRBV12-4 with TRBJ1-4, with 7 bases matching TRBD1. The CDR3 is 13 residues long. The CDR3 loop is CASSLMGQSIRIF. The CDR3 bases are TGTGCCAGCAGTTTGATGGGACAGAGCATAAGAATTTTT.

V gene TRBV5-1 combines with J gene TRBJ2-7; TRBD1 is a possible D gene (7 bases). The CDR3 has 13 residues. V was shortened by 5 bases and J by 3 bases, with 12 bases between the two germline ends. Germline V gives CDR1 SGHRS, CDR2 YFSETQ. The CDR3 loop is CASRIQGGYEQYF. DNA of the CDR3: TGCGCCAGCAGGATCCAGGGGGGCTACGAGCAGTACTTC.

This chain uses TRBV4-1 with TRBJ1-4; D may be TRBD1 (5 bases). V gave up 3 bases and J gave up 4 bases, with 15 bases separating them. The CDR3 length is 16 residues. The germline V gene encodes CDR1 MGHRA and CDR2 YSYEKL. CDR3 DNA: TGCGCCAGCAGCCAGGGATCAGGGACTGTTAATGAAAAACTGTTTTTT. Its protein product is CASSQGSGTVNEKLFF.

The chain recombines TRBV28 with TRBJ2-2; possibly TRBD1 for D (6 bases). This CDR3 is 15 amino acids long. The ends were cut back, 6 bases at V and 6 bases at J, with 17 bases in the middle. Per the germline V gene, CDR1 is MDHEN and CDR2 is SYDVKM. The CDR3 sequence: CASSIQGVDAGELFF. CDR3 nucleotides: TGTGCCAGCAGCATACAGGGCGTCGACGCCGGGGAGCTGTTTTTT. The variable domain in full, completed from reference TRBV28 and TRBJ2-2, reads DVKVTQSSRYLVKRTGEKVFLECVQDMDHENMFWYRQDPGLGLRLIYFSYDVKMKEKGDIPEGYSVSREKKERFSLILESASTNQTSMYLCASSIQGVDAGELFFGEGSRLTVL.

The CDR3 sequence is CASSYSTSVSYEQYF. Written as DNA, the CDR3 is TGTGCCAGCAGTTACTCGACTAGCGTCTCCTACGAGCAGTACTTC. The chain uses TRBV6-5 and TRBJ2-7, with 8 positions matching TRBD2. J gave up 0 bases and V 0 bases, and 1 base lay outside the gene matches. The CDR3 covers 15 residues. Germline loops: CDR1 MNHEY, CDR2 SVGAGI.

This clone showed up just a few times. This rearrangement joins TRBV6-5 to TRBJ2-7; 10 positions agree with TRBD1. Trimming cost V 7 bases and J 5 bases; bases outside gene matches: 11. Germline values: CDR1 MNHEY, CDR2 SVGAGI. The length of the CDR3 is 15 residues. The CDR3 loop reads CASISRDRGVDEQYF. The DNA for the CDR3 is TGTGCCAGCATCAGCCGGGACAGGGGTGTTGACGAGCAGTACTTC.

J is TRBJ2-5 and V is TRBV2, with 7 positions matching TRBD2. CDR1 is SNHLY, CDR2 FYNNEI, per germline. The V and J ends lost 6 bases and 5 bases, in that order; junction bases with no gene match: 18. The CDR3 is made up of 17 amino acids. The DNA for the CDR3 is TGTGCCAGCAGCACCGGGGCGGGAGTTTTTGGAGGGGAGACCCAGTACTTC. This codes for CASSTGAGVFGGETQYF. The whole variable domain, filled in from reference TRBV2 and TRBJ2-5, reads EPEVTQTPSHQVTQMGQEVILRCVPISNHLYFYWYRQILGQKVEFLVSFYNNEISEKSEIFDDQFSVERPDGSNFTLKIRSTKLEDSAMYFCASSTGAGVFGGETQYFGPGTRLLVL.

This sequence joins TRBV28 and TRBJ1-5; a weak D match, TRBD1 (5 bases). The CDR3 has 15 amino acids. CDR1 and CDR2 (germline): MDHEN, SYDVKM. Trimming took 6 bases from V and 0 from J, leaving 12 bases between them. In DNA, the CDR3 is TGTGCCAGCAGCCGGCGGGGGAGTAGCAATCAGCCCCAGCATTTT. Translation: CASSRRGSSNQPQHF.

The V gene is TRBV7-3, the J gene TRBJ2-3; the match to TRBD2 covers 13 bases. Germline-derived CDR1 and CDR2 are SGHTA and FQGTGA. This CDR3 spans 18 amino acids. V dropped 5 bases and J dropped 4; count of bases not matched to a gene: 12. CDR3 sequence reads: CASSQPLTSGRGSDTQYF. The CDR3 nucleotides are TGTGCCAGCAGCCAACCCCTTACTAGCGGGAGGGGATCAGATACGCAGTATTTT.

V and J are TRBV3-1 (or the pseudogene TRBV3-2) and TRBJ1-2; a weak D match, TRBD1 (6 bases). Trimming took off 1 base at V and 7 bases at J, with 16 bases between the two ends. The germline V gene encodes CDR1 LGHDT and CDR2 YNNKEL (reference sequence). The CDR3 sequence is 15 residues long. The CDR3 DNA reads TGTGCCAGCAGCCAAGCTCCAGAGGGGGTTTCTGGCTACACCTTC. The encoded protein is CASSQAPEGVSGYTF.

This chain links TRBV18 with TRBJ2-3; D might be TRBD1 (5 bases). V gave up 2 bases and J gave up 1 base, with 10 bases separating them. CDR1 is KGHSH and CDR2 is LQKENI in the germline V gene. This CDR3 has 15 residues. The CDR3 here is CASSPGWGGTDTQYF. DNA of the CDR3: TGTGCCAGCTCACCAGGATGGGGCGGCACAGATACGCAGTATTTT.

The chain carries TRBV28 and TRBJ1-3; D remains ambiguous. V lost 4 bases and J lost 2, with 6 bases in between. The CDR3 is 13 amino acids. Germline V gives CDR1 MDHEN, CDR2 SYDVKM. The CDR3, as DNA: TGTGCCAGCAGTTCCGGGACTGGAAACACCATATATTTT. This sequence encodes CASSSGTGNTIYF.